This T cell receptor (beta chain) was recorded in a study of blood T cell repertoires in COVID-19. Study context: In each case, the material was cDNA or gDNA derived from T cells, B-cell-depleted T cells, or PBMCs.

The table came from immunoSEQ multiplex PCR; TCRdb's copy has only in-frame clones and leaves some out. The data contain 100,000 to 140,000 clones, roughly 90% of them singletons. V gave up 4 bases and J gave up 2 bases; unmatched junction bases: 7. Germline V gene data show CDR1 as MGHRA and CDR2 as YSYEKL. The CDR3 extends over 16 amino acids. The sequence derives from a man between 40 and 49 years old with active or convalescent COVID-19. Sequenced: peripheral blood. This sequence joins TRBV4-1 and TRBJ2-5, with 10 positions matching TRBD1. CDR3 sequence: CASSPETGGWQETQYF. The CDR3, as DNA: TGCGCCAGCAGCCCGGAGACAGGGGGCTGGCAAGAGACCCAGTACTTC.